The clone carrying this T cell receptor (beta chain) has a count of ten or more. Its antigen is currently unknown. The data originate from a study of CD8 T cells in ankylosing spondylitis. V shed 3 bases and J shed 2 bases, with 10 bases lying between them. This CDR3 has 14 residues. Study findings and constraints: For ankylosing spondylitis blood, a TCR beta motif of 7 or 8 highly homologous variants appeared characteristic. Existing reports had already noted some motif variants in reactive arthritis synovial fluid and blood.

TCRdb re-derived calls from the 5' RACE reads in MiXCR, one entry per CDR3 protein. Among over 600,000 distinct CDR3 sequences listed, around 20% were seen once. Sequencing was carried out using blood, either unsorted or a sorted T cell fraction (not recorded which). The rearrangement uses TRBV12-3 or TRBV12-4 and TRBJ1-2, with D maybe TRBD1 (5 bases). The sequence came from a male donor with ankylosing spondylitis. The CDR3 DNA reads TGTGCCAGCAGTTTGTCGGGGACCAACTATGGCTACACCTTC. Translating gives CASSLSGTNYGYTF.